The 22 T cell receptor beta chains below all came from one sample that was sequenced in a study of blood T cell repertoires in COVID-19. Generated by immunoSEQ multiplex PCR, the TCRdb table keeps only in-frame clones and is missing some. The table lists some 200,000 clones, about 88% of them singletons, with about 4.8% in the top ten. Sequencing input: peripheral blood. Receptors originate from a woman between 35 and 50 years old with acute or convalescent COVID-19.

This chain uses TRBV7-2 with TRBJ1-4; unclear D gene. The CDR3 extends over 12 amino acids. The germline CDR1 and CDR2 sequences are SGHTA and FQGNSA. V lost 8 bases and J lost 4, with 8 bases in between. In DNA form, the CDR3 reads TGTGCCAGCCTGGGCAGTAATGAAAAACTGTTTTTT. It codes for CASLGSNEKLFF.

The chain uses TRBV7-8 and TRBJ1-1; the D is unclear. Looked up from germline, CDR1 is SGHVS and CDR2 is FQNEAQ. This CDR3 contains 14 residues. V was trimmed by 1 base and J by 11 bases, leaving 17 bases between them. As DNA, the CDR3 is TGTGCCAGCAGCTTAGGGTGGGTAGCCGGAATCGCTTTCTTT. Translated: CASSLGWVAGIAFF.

The V gene is TRBV7-2, the J gene TRBJ1-2, with D tentatively TRBD1 (5 bases). Germline CDR1 reads SGHTA; CDR2 reads FQGNSA. CDR3 size: 15 residues. Between the trimmed V and J ends, which lost 2 bases and 2 bases, there was a span of 12 bases. In DNA form, the CDR3 reads TGTGCCAGCAGCTTACGGAGGGGCCGAAACTATGGCTACACCTTC. This gives the protein CASSLRRGRNYGYTF.

J is TRBJ1-1 and V is TRBV5-1; D is unclear. Germline CDR1 and CDR2: SGHRS and YFSETQ. The CDR3 runs to 14 residues. V was pared by 4 bases and J by 3 bases, with 13 bases between. The CDR3 DNA is TGCGCCAGCAGCACCGGTGCGAGCGACACTGAAGCTTTCTTT. This sequence encodes CASSTGASDTEAFF.

V usage is TRBV5-1 and J usage is TRBJ1-4, with a tentative D call TRBD1 (6 bases). The germline V gene has CDR1 SGHRS and CDR2 YFSETQ. The CDR3 totals 14 residues. Trimming left V 1 base short and J 8 bases short, with 12 bases between. CDR3 loop: CASSLTGSGEKLFF. CDR3 bases: TGCGCCAGCAGCTTGACAGGGTCCGGGGAAAAACTGTTTTTT.

This clone was detected only once. This chain uses TRBV30 with TRBJ1-2; the match to TRBD1 covers 8 bases. The germline gives CDR1 GTSNPN, CDR2 SVGIG (reference sequence). The CDR3 consists of 15 residues. The ends lost 2 bases at V and 4 bases at J; junction bases unmatched: 9. The CDR3: CAWSHQGAASYGYTF. The CDR3 DNA is TGTGCCTGGAGTCACCAGGGGGCCGCGAGCTATGGCTACACCTTC.

This chain links TRBV27 with TRBJ2-2; 9 nucleotides align to TRBD1. This CDR3 is built from 17 residues. V shed 7 bases and J 0 bases; nucleotides not matched to a gene: 9. Looked up from germline, CDR1 is MNHEY and CDR2 is SMNVEV (reference sequence). The CDR3 is CASTKDRGVSNTGELFF. CDR3 nucleotides: TGTGCCAGCACCAAAGACAGGGGGGTGTCGAACACCGGGGAGCTGTTTTTT.

This rearrangement joins TRBV11-2 to TRBJ1-1, with a possible D match to TRBD1 (6 bases). The CDR3 spans 19 residues. CDR1 and CDR2 from the germline V gene are SGHAT and FQNNGV. V lost 0 bases to trimming and J lost 1 base, with 21 bases between them. The CDR3 loop reads CASSLDHDRPGQPNTEAFF. The CDR3 coding sequence is TGTGCCAGCAGCTTAGATCACGATAGACCGGGACAACCGAACACTGAAGCTTTCTTT. Filled out from reference TRBV11-2 and TRBJ1-1, the complete variable domain reads EAGVAQSPRYKIIEKRQSVAFWCNPISGHATLYWYQQILGQGPKLLIQFQNNGVVDDSQLPKDRFSAERLKGVDSTLKIQPAKLEDSAVYLCASSLDHDRPGQPNTEAFFGQGTRLTVV.

CDR3 loop: CASSLGLADDEQFF. In nucleotides, the CDR3 is TGCGCCAGCAGCTTGGGACTAGCCGACGATGAGCAGTTCTTC. This sequence joins TRBV5-1 and TRBJ2-1, with 7 bases aligning to TRBD2. J was trimmed by 8 bases and V by 0 bases; bases with no gene match: 5. The germline V gene encodes CDR1 SGHRS and CDR2 YFSETQ. CDR3 length equals 14 residues. Together with reference TRBV5-1 and TRBJ2-1, the CDR3 gives the full variable domain: KAGVTQTPRYLIKTRGQQVTLSCSPISGHRSVSWYQQTPGQGLQFLFEYFSETQRNKGNFPGRFSGRQFSNSRSEMNVSTLELGDSALYLCASSLGLADDEQFFGPGTRLTVL.

This clone appeared once. The chain carries TRBV3-1 (or the pseudogene TRBV3-2) and TRBJ2-1; D gene ambiguous. The V gene lost 4 bases and the J gene lost 0 bases, with 7 bases spanning the gap. CDR1 and CDR2 from the germline V gene are LGHDT and YNNKEL (reference sequence). This CDR3 has 14 amino acids. The CDR3 loop is CASSLSSSYNEQFF. CDR3 in DNA: TGTGCCAGCAGCCTCTCTAGCTCCTACAATGAGCAGTTCTTC.

V is TRBV2 and J is TRBJ1-1; D not resolved. The ends were cut back, 6 bases at V and 2 bases at J, with 10 bases in the middle. Germline values: CDR1 SNHLY, CDR2 FYNNEI. This CDR3 comprises 13 residues. The CDR3 DNA sequence: TGTGCCAGCAGCCTGGACTCTAACACTGAAGCTTTCTTT. Amino acid sequence: CASSLDSNTEAFF. Full variable domain (rest looked up from reference TRBV2 and TRBJ1-1): EPEVTQTPSHQVTQMGQEVILRCVPISNHLYFYWYRQILGQKVEFLVSFYNNEISEKSEIFDDQFSVERPDGSNFTLKIRSTKLEDSAMYFCASSLDSNTEAFFGQGTRLTVV.

CDR3 in amino acids: CASSSLDYGYTF. In DNA, the CDR3 is TGTGCCAGCAGCAGTTTAGACTATGGCTACACCTTC. The chain is built from TRBV3-1 (or the pseudogene TRBV3-2) and TRBJ1-2; D gene ambiguous. Germline V lookup: CDR1 LGHDT, CDR2 YNNKEL (reference sequence). CDR3 length: 12 amino acids. Trimming left V 5 bases short and J 3 bases short, with 7 bases between.

V is TRBV30 and J is TRBJ2-2; 9 bases are shared with TRBD2. The ends lost 3 bases at V and 4 bases at J; junction bases unmatched: 9. The CDR3 consists of 16 residues. CDR1 is GTSNPN, CDR2 SVGIG, per germline (reference sequence). The CDR3 loop reads CAWSRLAGKATGELFF. The CDR3 nucleotides are TGTGCCTGGAGCCGGCTAGCGGGAAAGGCCACCGGGGAGCTGTTTTTT.

This clone was counted a single time. This rearrangement joins TRBV9 to TRBJ2-2; D remains unclear. V shed 0 bases and J shed 6 bases, with 6 bases lying between them. The CDR3 contains 13 residues. Looked up from germline, CDR1 is SGDLS and CDR2 is YYNGEE. The CDR3 is CASSVGGAGELFF. The CDR3 nucleotides are TGTGCCAGCAGCGTAGGAGGCGCCGGGGAGCTGTTTTTT.

CDR3 nucleotide sequence: TGTGCCAGTAGTCCCCACAGGGGGACCATATATTTT. Residues: CASSPHRGTIYF. The V call is TRBV19, the J call TRBJ1-3; 8 bases map to TRBD1. CDR1 and CDR2 from the germline V gene are LNHDA and SQIVND (reference sequence). The V and J ends lost 5 bases and 10 bases, in that order; junction bases with no gene match: 4. The CDR3 contains 12 residues.

The chain is built from TRBV4-2 and TRBJ2-2, with 11 bases that match TRBD2. V dropped 0 bases and J dropped 4; count of bases not matched to a gene: 16. The CDR3 totals 21 residues. The germline CDR1 and CDR2 sequences are LGHNA and YNFKEQ. CDR3 bases: TGTGCCAGCAGCCAAGATAGGGGCACATATCGACTAGCGGGATTCACCGGGGAGCTGTTTTTT. This codes for CASSQDRGTYRLAGFTGELFF.

This rearrangement joins TRBV6-1 to TRBJ1-2; 12 nucleotides agree with TRBD1. CDR3 length equals 17 residues. V lost 3 bases and J lost 5; bases outside the gene matches: 10. Germline values: CDR1 MNHNS, CDR2 SASEGT. The CDR3 region is CASSDPGQGARGYGYTF. In DNA form, the CDR3 reads TGTGCCAGCAGTGACCCGGGACAGGGGGCTAGAGGATATGGCTACACCTTC.

The rearrangement joins TRBV28 to TRBJ1-1, with D hard to call. The CDR3 covers 14 residues. Per the germline V gene, CDR1 is MDHEN and CDR2 is SYDVKM. The V gene lost 2 bases and the J gene lost 4 bases, with 11 bases spanning the gap. CDR3 region: CASSLHGSGTEAFF. CDR3 in DNA: TGTGCCAGCAGTTTACACGGGTCCGGCACTGAAGCTTTCTTT.

This clone has only one observation. This rearrangement joins TRBV11-2 to TRBJ2-5; TRBD2 matches at 11 bases. V lost 3 bases and J lost 5; bases outside the gene matches: 2. The germline gives CDR1 SGHAT, CDR2 FQNNGV. This CDR3 contains 14 residues. CDR3 coding DNA: TGTGCCAGCAGCTTTAGCGGGGGGGCTGAGACCCAGTACTTC. Its protein product is CASSFSGGAETQYF.

The chain links TRBV7-7 to TRBJ2-3; TRBD2 might be the D (5 bases). V was pared by 5 bases and J by 4 bases, with 16 bases between. Looked up from germline, CDR1 is SSHAT and CDR2 is FNYEAQ (reference sequence). The CDR3 covers 15 residues. CDR3 nucleotide sequence: TGTGCCAGCAGCCCTACGGCTAGCAAGTCAGATACGCAGTATTTT. Translation gives CASSPTASKSDTQYF.

The chain uses TRBV7-2 and TRBJ1-1; 8 nucleotides agree with TRBD1. This CDR3 has 15 amino acids. Trimming removed 5 bases from V and 4 bases from J; junction bases left unmatched: 9. Germline V gives CDR1 SGHTA, CDR2 FQGNSA. CDR3 in amino acids: CASSTRTGLGTEAFF. The CDR3 region has the DNA TGTGCCAGCAGCACCCGGACAGGGCTCGGCACTGAAGCTTTCTTT.

The J gene is TRBJ2-5, the V gene TRBV27; D call uncertain. Germline-derived CDR1 and CDR2 are MNHEY and SMNVEV (reference sequence). The CDR3 runs 14 residues. V lost 3 bases and J 1 base, leaving 9 bases between the germline ends. In DNA form, the CDR3 reads TGTGCCAGCAGTTTCCTCGACACCCAAGAGACCCAGTACTTC. Translated: CASSFLDTQETQYF.